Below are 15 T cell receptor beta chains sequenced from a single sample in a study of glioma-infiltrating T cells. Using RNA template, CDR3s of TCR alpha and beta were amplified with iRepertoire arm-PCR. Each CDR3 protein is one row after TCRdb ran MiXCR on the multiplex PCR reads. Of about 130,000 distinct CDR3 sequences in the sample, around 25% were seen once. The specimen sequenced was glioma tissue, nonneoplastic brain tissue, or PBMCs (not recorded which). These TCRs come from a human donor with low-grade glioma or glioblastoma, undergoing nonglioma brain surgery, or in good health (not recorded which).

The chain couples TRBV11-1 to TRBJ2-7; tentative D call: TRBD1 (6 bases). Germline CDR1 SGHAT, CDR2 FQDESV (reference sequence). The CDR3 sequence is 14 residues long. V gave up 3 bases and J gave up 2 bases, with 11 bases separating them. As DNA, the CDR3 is TGTGCCAGCAGCTTGCAGGGGTACCCCTACGAGCAGTACGTC. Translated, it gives CASSLQGYPYEQYV.

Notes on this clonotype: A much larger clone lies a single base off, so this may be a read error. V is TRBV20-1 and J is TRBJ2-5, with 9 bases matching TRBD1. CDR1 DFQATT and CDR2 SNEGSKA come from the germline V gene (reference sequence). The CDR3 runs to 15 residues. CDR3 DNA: TGCAGTGCCAACCATATAAGGACAGGGGAAGAGACCCGGTACTTC. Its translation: CSANHIRTGEETRYF.

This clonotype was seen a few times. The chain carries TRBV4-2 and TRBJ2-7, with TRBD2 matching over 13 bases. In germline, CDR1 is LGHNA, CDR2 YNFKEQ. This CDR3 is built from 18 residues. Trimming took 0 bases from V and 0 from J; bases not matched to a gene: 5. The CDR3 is CASSQEVGTSGASYEQYV. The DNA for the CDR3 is TGTGCCAGCAGCCAAGAGGTCGGGACTAGCGGGGCCTCCTACGAGCAGTACGTC.

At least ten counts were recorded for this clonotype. The chain's CDR3 is CATSKDYPPDTQYF. The CDR3 DNA is TGTGCCACCTCGAAGGACTACCCGCCAGATACGCAGTATTTT. V usage is TRBV6-1 and J usage is TRBJ2-3, with D possibly matching TRBD2 (6 bases). The CDR3 runs 14 residues. From germline, CDR1 is MNHNS and CDR2 SASEGT. V was cut by 10 bases and J by 4 bases, with 18 bases left in between.

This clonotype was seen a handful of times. The CDR3 DNA sequence: TGTGCCAGCAGCCCCGTGACAGGGAATCAGCCCCAGCATTTT. It encodes CASSPVTGNQPQHF. V usage is TRBV7-9 and J usage is TRBJ1-5; TRBD1 aligns across 7 bases. The CDR3 loop spans 14 amino acids. Germline-derived CDR1 and CDR2 are SEHNR and FQNEAQ (reference sequence). Trimming removed 5 bases from V and 4 bases from J; junction bases left unmatched: 5.

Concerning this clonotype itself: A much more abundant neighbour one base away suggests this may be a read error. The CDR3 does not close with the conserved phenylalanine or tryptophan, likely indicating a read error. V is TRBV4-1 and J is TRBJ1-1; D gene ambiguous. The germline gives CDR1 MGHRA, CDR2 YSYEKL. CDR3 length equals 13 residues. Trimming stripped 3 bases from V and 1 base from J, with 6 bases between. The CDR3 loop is CASSQRANTEAFV. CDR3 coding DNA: TGCGCCAGCAGCCAGAGGGCGAACACTGAAGCTTTCGTT.

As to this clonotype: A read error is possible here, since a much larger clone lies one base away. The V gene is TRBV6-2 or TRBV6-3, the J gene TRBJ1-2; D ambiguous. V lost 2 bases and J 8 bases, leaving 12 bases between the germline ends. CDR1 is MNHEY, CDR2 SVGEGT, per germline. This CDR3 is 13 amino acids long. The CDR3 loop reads CASSYVRWGGYTF. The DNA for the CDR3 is TGTGCCAGCAGTTACGTCAGATGGGGAGGCTACACCTTC.

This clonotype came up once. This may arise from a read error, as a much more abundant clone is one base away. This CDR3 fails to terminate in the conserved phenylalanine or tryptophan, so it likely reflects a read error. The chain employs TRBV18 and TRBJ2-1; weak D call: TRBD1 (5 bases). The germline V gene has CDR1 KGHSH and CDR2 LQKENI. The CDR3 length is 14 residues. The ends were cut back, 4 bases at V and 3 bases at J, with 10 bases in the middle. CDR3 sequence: CASSRADSYNEQFL. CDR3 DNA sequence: TGTGCCAGCTCACGGGCCGACAGCTACAATGAGCAGTTCCTC.

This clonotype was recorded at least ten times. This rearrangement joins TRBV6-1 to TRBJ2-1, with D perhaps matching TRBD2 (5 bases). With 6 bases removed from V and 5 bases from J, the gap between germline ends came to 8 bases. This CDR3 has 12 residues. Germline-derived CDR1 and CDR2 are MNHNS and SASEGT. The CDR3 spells CASSSGNNEQFF. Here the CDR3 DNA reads TGTGCCAGCAGCTCCGGGAACAATGAGCAGTTCTTC.

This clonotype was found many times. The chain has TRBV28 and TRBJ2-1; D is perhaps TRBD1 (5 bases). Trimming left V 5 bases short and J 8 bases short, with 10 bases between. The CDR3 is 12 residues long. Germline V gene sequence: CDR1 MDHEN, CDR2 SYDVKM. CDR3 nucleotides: TGTGCCAGCAGTCGCCCCAGGGATGAGCAGTTCTTC. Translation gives CASSRPRDEQFF.

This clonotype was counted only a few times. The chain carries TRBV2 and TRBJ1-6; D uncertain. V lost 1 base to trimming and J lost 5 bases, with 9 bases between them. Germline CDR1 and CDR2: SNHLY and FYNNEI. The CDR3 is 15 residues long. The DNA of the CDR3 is TGTGCCAGCAGTGAAGGAGTAGGGAATAATTCACCCCTCCACTTT. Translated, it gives CASSEGVGNNSPLHF.

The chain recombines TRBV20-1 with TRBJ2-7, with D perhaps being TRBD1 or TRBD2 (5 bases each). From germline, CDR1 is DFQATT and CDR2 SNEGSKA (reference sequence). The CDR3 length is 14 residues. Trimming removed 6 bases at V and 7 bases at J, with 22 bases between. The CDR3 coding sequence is TGCAGTGCCCCCCGAGGGGCGTCCCTTCCTGAGCAGTACGTC. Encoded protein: CSAPRGASLPEQYV.

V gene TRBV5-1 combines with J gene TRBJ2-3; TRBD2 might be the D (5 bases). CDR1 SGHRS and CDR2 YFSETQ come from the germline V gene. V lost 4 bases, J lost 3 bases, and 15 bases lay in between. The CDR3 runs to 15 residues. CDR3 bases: TGCGCCAGCAGCCCCCGTCCGTCGGGAACAGATACGCAGTATTTT. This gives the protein CASSPRPSGTDTQYF.

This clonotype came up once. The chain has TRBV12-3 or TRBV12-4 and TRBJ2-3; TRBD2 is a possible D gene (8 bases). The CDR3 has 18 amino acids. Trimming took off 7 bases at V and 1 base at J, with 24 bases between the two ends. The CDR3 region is CASNRRDSSGVRTDTQYF. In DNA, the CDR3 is TGTGCCAGCAACCGCCGGGACAGTAGCGGGGTGCGCACAGATACGCAGTATTTT.

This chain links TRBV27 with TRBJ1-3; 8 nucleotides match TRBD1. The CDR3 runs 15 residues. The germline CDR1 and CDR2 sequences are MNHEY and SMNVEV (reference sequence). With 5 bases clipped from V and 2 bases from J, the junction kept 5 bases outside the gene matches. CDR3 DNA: TGTGCCAGCAGTGCTACAGGGGGACCTGGAAACACCATATATTTT. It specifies CASSATGGPGNTIYF.